This TCR beta chain was identified during a study of CD8 T cells in ankylosing spondylitis. Study-wide results and limits: Reportedly, matched ankylosing spondylitis synovial fluid was significantly enriched for disease-linked clones. A subset of motif variants has previously been described in the synovial fluid and blood of reactive arthritis. Blood of patients with ankylosing spondylitis appeared to be characterized by a TCR beta motif of eight highly homologous variants.

CDR3 length: 16 residues. Germline CDR1 and CDR2: SGHKS and YYEKEE (reference sequence). Losses at the gene ends were 1 base for V and 6 bases for J; bases not matched to a gene: 11. Quantitative barcoded 5'-RACE was used to prepare TCR beta libraries. TCRdb redid the calling of the 5' RACE reads with MiXCR, one entry per CDR3 protein. The repertoire holds under 300,000 distinct CDR3 sequences, with 9.5% to 12% as singletons. This clonotype occurred a few times. Its antigen is undetermined. Specimen: blood, either unsorted or a sorted T cell fraction (not recorded which). The receptor was derived from a male donor with ankylosing spondylitis or in good health (not recorded which). J is TRBJ2-7 and V is TRBV5-5, with 9 positions matching TRBD2. The CDR3 bases are TGTGCCAGCAGCTTGCCTTATGCGGGAGGGCCGGGCGAGCAGTACTTC. This sequence encodes CASSLPYAGGPGEQYF.